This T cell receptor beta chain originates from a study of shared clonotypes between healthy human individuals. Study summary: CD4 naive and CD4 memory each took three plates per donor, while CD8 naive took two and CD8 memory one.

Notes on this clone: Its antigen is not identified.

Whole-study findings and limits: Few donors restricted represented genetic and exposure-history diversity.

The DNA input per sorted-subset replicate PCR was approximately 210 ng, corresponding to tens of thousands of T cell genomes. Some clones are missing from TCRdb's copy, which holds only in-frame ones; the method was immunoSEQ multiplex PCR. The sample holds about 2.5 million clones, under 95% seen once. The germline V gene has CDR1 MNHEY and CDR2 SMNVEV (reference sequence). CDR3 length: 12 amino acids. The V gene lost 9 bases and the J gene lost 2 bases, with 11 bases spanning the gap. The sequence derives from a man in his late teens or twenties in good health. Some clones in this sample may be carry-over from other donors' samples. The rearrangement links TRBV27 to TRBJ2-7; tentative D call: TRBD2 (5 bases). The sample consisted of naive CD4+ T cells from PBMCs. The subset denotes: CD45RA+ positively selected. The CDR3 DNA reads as TGTGCCAGGAGGGAGCGGCCCTACGAGCAGTACTTC. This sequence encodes CARRERPYEQYF.